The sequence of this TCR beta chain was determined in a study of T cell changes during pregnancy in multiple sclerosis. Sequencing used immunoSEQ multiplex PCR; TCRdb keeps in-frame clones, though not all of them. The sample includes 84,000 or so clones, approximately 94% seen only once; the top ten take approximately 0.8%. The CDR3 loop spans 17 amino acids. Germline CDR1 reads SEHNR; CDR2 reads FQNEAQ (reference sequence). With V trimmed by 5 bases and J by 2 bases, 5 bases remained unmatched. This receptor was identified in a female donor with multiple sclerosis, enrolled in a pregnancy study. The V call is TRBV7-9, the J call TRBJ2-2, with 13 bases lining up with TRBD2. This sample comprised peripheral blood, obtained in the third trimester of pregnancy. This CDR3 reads CASSQKGLAGNTGELFF. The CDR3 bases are TGTGCCAGCAGCCAGAAGGGACTAGCGGGAAACACCGGGGAGCTGTTTTTT.